The 32 T cell receptor beta chains in this list originate from one sample, sequenced in a study of cytomegalovirus exposure and HLA in healthy donors. Amplification used 60 Vbeta primers and 13 Jbeta primers. The method was immunoSEQ multiplex PCR; TCRdb's version includes in-frame clones alone and lacks a portion of them. In the table there are fewer than 250,000 clones, over 65% of which are singletons. Sequencing was carried out using PBMCs. The source is a young man in good health and CMV-seronegative.

The chain couples TRBV5-1 to TRBJ2-3; the match to TRBD1 covers 11 bases. V lost 2 bases and J lost 1; bases outside the gene matches: 3. This CDR3 comprises 16 residues. Germline V gene lookup returns CDR1 SGHRS and CDR2 YFSETQ. CDR3 amino acids: CASSFGQGAGTDTQYF. CDR3 in DNA: TGCGCCAGCAGCTTTGGACAGGGGGCTGGCACAGATACGCAGTATTTT. Supplemented by reference TRBV5-1 and TRBJ2-3, the full variable domain reads KAGVTQTPRYLIKTRGQQVTLSCSPISGHRSVSWYQQTPGQGLQFLFEYFSETQRNKGNFPGRFSGRQFSNSRSEMNVSTLELGDSALYLCASSFGQGAGTDTQYFGPGTRLTVL.

This clone was seen a single time. CDR3 residues: CASSPIGLAGEQYF. DNA for the CDR3: TGTGCCAGCAGCCCAATAGGACTAGCGGGGGAGCAGTACTTC. The chain combines TRBV9 with TRBJ2-7; 12 bases map to TRBD2. The CDR3 has 14 amino acids. The V gene's germline CDR1 is SGDLS and CDR2 YYNGEE. With V trimmed by 4 bases and J by 7 bases, 6 bases remained unmatched.

The chain recombines TRBV19 with TRBJ1-5, with 8 bases lining up with TRBD1. This CDR3 is built from 14 residues. Germline assignment: CDR1 LNHDA and CDR2 SQIVND (reference sequence). V lost 5 bases and J lost 6; bases outside the gene matches: 6. CDR3 amino acids: CASSGQGPGQPQHF. CDR3 sequence (DNA): TGTGCCAGTAGTGGACAGGGTCCGGGTCAGCCCCAGCATTTT.

The chain's CDR3 is CASRGLAGAIYEQYF. CDR3 coding DNA: TGTGCCAGCCGTGGACTAGCGGGGGCTATTTACGAGCAGTACTTC. V gene TRBV6-1 combines with J gene TRBJ2-7; 13 bases are a match to TRBD2. CDR3 length: 15 amino acids. Per germline, CDR1 MNHNS and CDR2 SASEGT. Losses at the gene ends were 8 bases for V and 4 bases for J; bases not matched to a gene: 8.

The chain's CDR3 is CASSQELAAGREQYF. The CDR3 DNA reads TGCGCCAGCAGCCAAGAACTCGCGGCAGGGCGCGAGCAGTACTTC. V and J are TRBV4-1 and TRBJ2-5; tentatively, D is TRBD1 (5 bases). The J call may be wrong; the DNA end is better matched by TRBJ2-7. This CDR3 comprises 15 residues. CDR1 and CDR2 from the germline V gene are MGHRA and YSYEKL.

This chain connects TRBV19 to TRBJ2-7; 10 positions agree with TRBD2. Germline lookup yields CDR1 LNHDA and CDR2 SQIVND (reference sequence). The V segment lost 1 base and the J segment 11 bases; nucleotides outside the gene matches: 8. This CDR3 comprises 14 residues. The CDR3 loop is CASSIVGLAERKYF. CDR3 nucleotides: TGTGCCAGTAGTATAGTCGGACTAGCGGAGAGGAAGTACTTC.

The chain links TRBV9 to TRBJ1-2, with 10 bases identical to TRBD1. This CDR3 has 15 residues. Germline V gene sequence: CDR1 SGDLS, CDR2 YYNGEE. J was trimmed by 7 bases and V by 3 bases; bases with no gene match: 9. CDR3 nucleotide sequence: TGTGCCAGCAGCGCCCAAGACGGGACAGGGGTTGGCTACACCTTC. It codes for CASSAQDGTGVGYTF.

This sequence joins TRBV27 and TRBJ1-6; perhaps TRBD1 as D (6 bases). Germline V gene lookup returns CDR1 MNHEY and CDR2 SMNVEV (reference sequence). The CDR3 spans 17 residues. The V end lost 5 bases, the J end lost 7 bases, and 21 bases lay between the germline ends. The CDR3 reads CASSSPSMGARNSPLHF. CDR3 coding DNA: TGTGCCAGCAGTAGCCCCTCAATGGGGGCTCGGAATTCACCCCTCCACTTT.

The rearrangement joins TRBV9 to TRBJ2-7; 9 bases map to TRBD2. The CDR3 spans 16 residues. V was clipped by 0 bases and J by 2 bases; unmatched bases: 6. Germline V gene lookup returns CDR1 SGDLS and CDR2 YYNGEE. The CDR3 region has the DNA TGTGCCAGCAGCGTAGAGGGGGGACTAGCCGCCTACGAGCAGTACTTC. Protein sequence: CASSVEGGLAAYEQYF.

The chain has TRBV28 and TRBJ2-5; perhaps TRBD1 as D (5 bases). The V end was cut by 2 bases, the J end by 4 bases, with 11 bases between. CDR1 is MDHEN, CDR2 SYDVKM, per germline. The CDR3 is 14 amino acids. The CDR3 reads CASSLGQGRETQYF. The CDR3 DNA is TGTGCCAGCAGTTTAGGTCAGGGTAGAGAGACCCAGTACTTC.

V and J are TRBV6-1 and TRBJ1-3; D not resolved. V gave up 2 bases and J gave up 0 bases, with 11 bases separating them. Germline V lookup: CDR1 MNHNS, CDR2 SASEGT. The CDR3 length is 16 residues. CDR3 DNA sequence: TGTGCCAGCAGTGAACGGCAGGTCCACTCTGGAAACACCATATATTTT. The encoded protein is CASSERQVHSGNTIYF.

A remark on this clone: Mismatch with germline at one junction end may stem from a read error. V usage is TRBV7-9 and J usage is TRBJ2-1; tentatively, D is TRBD2 (7 bases). CDR1 is SEHNR and CDR2 is FQNEAQ in the germline V gene (reference sequence). The CDR3 length is 14 residues. This CDR3 reads CSSTGGRGIEEQFF. CDR3 in DNA: TGTTCCAGCACCGGGGGGCGAGGAATTGAGGAGCAGTTCTTC.

This sequence joins TRBV7-3 and TRBJ2-3; no clear D gene. CDR1 is SGHTA and CDR2 is FQGTGA in the germline V gene. V lost 5 bases and J 3 bases, leaving 15 bases between the germline ends. This CDR3 has 15 residues. The CDR3 DNA follows: TGTGCCAGCAGCGGTTTAGGAGTCCAAACAGATACGCAGTATTTT. Translated, it gives CASSGLGVQTDTQYF.

The V and J genes are TRBV10-1 and TRBJ2-7, with D possibly being TRBD1 (6 bases). CDR1 is WNHNN, CDR2 SYGVQD, per germline (reference sequence). V was clipped by 6 bases and J by 6 bases, with 15 bases between them. The CDR3 extends over 13 amino acids. The CDR3 protein is CASSPRGAFEQYF. For the CDR3, the DNA is TGCGCCAGCAGCCCCAGGGGAGCATTCGAGCAGTACTTC.

The V call is TRBV4-2, the J call TRBJ2-1, with 8 bases that match TRBD2. Trimming at V came to 4 bases and at J to 7 bases, leaving 9 bases not matched to a gene. Germline lookup yields CDR1 LGHNA and CDR2 YNFKEQ. The CDR3 runs to 15 residues. The CDR3 DNA sequence: TGTGCCAGCAGCCTTTACGAGCGGGAGTGGAATGAGCAGTTCTTC. This gives the protein CASSLYEREWNEQFF.

Of note for this clone: Other DNA sequences in this specimen translate into the identical CDR3. This chain uses TRBV6-4 with TRBJ2-3; 8 bases are a match to TRBD2. The CDR3 is made up of 15 amino acids. Germline lookup yields CDR1 MRHNA and CDR2 SNTAGT. With V trimmed by 3 bases and J by 0 bases, 2 bases remained unmatched. CDR3 residues: CASSEREGSTDTQYF. CDR3 DNA: TGTGCCAGCAGTGAACGGGAGGGGAGCACAGATACGCAGTATTTT.

J is TRBJ2-5 and V is TRBV7-9; D gene ambiguous. Looked up from germline, CDR1 is SEHNR and CDR2 is FQNEAQ (reference sequence). Trimming stripped 5 bases from V and 1 base from J, with 8 bases between. The CDR3 sequence is 13 residues long. The CDR3 region is CASSQRSQETQYF. The DNA of the CDR3 is TGTGCCAGCAGCCAACGGAGCCAAGAGACCCAGTACTTC.

The chain links TRBV5-5 to TRBJ1-2; 9 bases fit TRBD1. The J segment lost 7 bases and the V segment lost 3 bases, leaving 10 bases of the junction unmatched. CDR1 and CDR2 (germline): SGHKS, YYEKEE (reference sequence). The CDR3 sequence is 15 residues long. The CDR3 coding sequence is TGTGCCAGCAGCTCTGGACAGGGGACTCCAGCTGGCTACACCTTC. As protein: CASSSGQGTPAGYTF.

The gene calls are TRBV11-2 and TRBJ2-2, with 7 bases matching TRBD2. V was clipped by 5 bases and J by 4 bases; unmatched bases: 10. CDR1 SGHAT and CDR2 FQNNGV come from the germline V gene. CDR3 length: 16 residues. CDR3 in amino acids: CASSPAGRVVTGELFF. DNA of the CDR3: TGTGCCAGCAGCCCCGCTGGGAGGGTAGTCACCGGGGAGCTGTTTTTT.

The chain combines TRBV2 with TRBJ2-1, with a weak D call TRBD1 (6 bases). CDR1 and CDR2 from the germline V gene are SNHLY and FYNNEI. The CDR3 has 15 residues. Trimming shortened V by 2 bases and J by 7 bases, and 15 bases separated the two germline ends. The CDR3 sequence: CASSEQGLGSNEQFF. The CDR3 DNA reads TGTGCCAGCAGTGAACAGGGGTTGGGTAGTAATGAGCAGTTCTTC.

This clone has just one count. CDR3 sequence: CASSLSGGYNEQFF. For the CDR3, the DNA is TGTGCCAGCAGCCTATCGGGGGGTTACAATGAGCAGTTCTTC. The chain employs TRBV7-6 and TRBJ2-1; 7 bases are shared with TRBD2. V shed 5 bases, J shed 4 bases, and the junction held 5 bases outside the gene matches. The CDR3 sequence is 14 residues long. Germline loops: CDR1 SGHVS, CDR2 FNYEAQ.

The chain recombines TRBV19 with TRBJ2-5; a possible D gene is TRBD1 (5 bases). The CDR3 runs 15 residues. Germline lookup yields CDR1 LNHDA and CDR2 SQIVND (reference sequence). V shed 6 bases and J shed 4 bases, with 18 bases lying between them. The chain's CDR3 is CASSRSQGEGETQYF. The CDR3 DNA follows: TGTGCCAGTAGCCGGAGTCAGGGTGAAGGAGAGACCCAGTACTTC.

The chain carries TRBV7-2 and TRBJ1-2; 10 bases are shared with TRBD1. This CDR3 has 12 amino acids. Germline assignment: CDR1 SGHTA and CDR2 FQGNSA. Trimming took 5 bases from V and 10 from J; bases not matched to a gene: 4. In DNA, the CDR3 is TGTGCCAGCAGCGCGGACAGGGGGATCTACACCTTC. This translates into CASSADRGIYTF.

The chain employs TRBV6-1 and TRBJ2-7; 7 nucleotides agree with TRBD2. J lost 3 bases, V lost 0 bases, and 5 bases had no gene match. Germline values: CDR1 MNHNS, CDR2 SASEGT. The CDR3 totals 15 residues. The CDR3 loop reads CASSEASGISYEQYF. In nucleotides, the CDR3 is TGTGCCAGCAGTGAAGCAAGCGGGATTAGCTACGAGCAGTACTTC.

In DNA, the CDR3 is TGCGCCAGCAGCCTTGTTTACTCGACAGGGGTCGCTGAAGCTTTCTTT. Its protein is CASSLVYSTGVAEAFF. This chain joins TRBV5-1 and TRBJ1-1; TRBD1 matches at 8 bases. This CDR3 spans 16 amino acids. The ends lost 4 bases at V and 6 bases at J; junction bases unmatched: 14. Germline V gene sequence: CDR1 SGHRS, CDR2 YFSETQ.

This chain joins TRBV28 and TRBJ2-3; tentative D call: TRBD1 (6 bases). Trimming cost V 6 bases and J 2 bases, with 15 bases left between them. Germline values: CDR1 MDHEN, CDR2 SYDVKM. CDR3 length: 15 residues. The chain's CDR3 is CASSSLRGITDTQYF. In DNA form, the CDR3 reads TGTGCCAGCAGCTCCCTCAGGGGAATCACAGATACGCAGTATTTT.

This chain's CDR3 is CASSLGGPGDEQYF. The CDR3 region has the DNA TGCGCCAGCAGCTTGGGGGGTCCGGGGGACGAGCAGTACTTC. The V and J genes are TRBV5-1 and TRBJ2-5; D is possibly TRBD2 (6 bases). The J call may be faulty, since TRBJ2-7 better matches the DNA end. Germline V CDR1 and CDR2: SGHRS, YFSETQ. The CDR3 runs 14 residues.

This clone has only a few counts. CDR3 region: CASSLYGSGNTIYF. DNA of the CDR3: TGTGCCAGCAGCTTGTACGGCTCTGGAAACACCATATATTTT. V usage is TRBV7-2 and J usage is TRBJ1-3; D ambiguous. This CDR3 region has 14 residues. From germline, CDR1 is SGHTA and CDR2 FQGNSA. V was pared by 3 bases and J by 0 bases, with 6 bases between.

The chain combines TRBV2 with TRBJ2-1, with D possibly TRBD1 on 6 matching bases. Germline values: CDR1 SNHLY, CDR2 FYNNEI. Trimming shortened V by 7 bases and J by 2 bases, and 24 bases separated the two germline ends. The CDR3 loop spans 18 amino acids. The CDR3 loop is CASNFAGQTAGAYNEQFF. CDR3 in DNA: TGTGCCAGCAATTTCGCGGGTCAAACAGCAGGGGCCTACAATGAGCAGTTCTTC. Drawing the rest from reference TRBV2 and TRBJ2-1, the complete variable domain is EPEVTQTPSHQVTQMGQEVILRCVPISNHLYFYWYRQILGQKVEFLVSFYNNEISEKSEIFDDQFSVERPDGSNFTLKIRSTKLEDSAMYFCASNFAGQTAGAYNEQFFGPGTRLTVL.

This rearrangement joins TRBV28 to TRBJ1-5, with 7 bases fitting TRBD1. J gave up 0 bases and V 3 bases, and 8 bases lay outside the gene matches. There are 17 residues in the CDR3. Germline CDR1 and CDR2: MDHEN and SYDVKM. The CDR3 loop is CASSFGTAGFSNQPQHF. The CDR3 DNA is TGTGCCAGCAGTTTTGGGACAGCAGGATTTAGCAATCAGCCCCAGCATTTT.

This clone was picked up one time. The chain links TRBV4-1 to TRBJ2-7, with 8 bases that match TRBD2. The CDR3 is 17 amino acids. Germline assignment: CDR1 MGHRA and CDR2 YSYEKL. The ends lost 0 bases at V and 2 bases at J; junction bases unmatched: 9. This CDR3 is CASSQDVAGRGAYEQYF. The CDR3, as DNA: TGCGCCAGCAGCCAAGATGTAGCGGGAAGGGGGGCCTACGAGCAGTACTTC.

This rearrangement joins TRBV9 to TRBJ2-3; no firm D call. V lost 0 bases, J lost 3 bases, and 11 bases lay in between. The CDR3 sequence is 15 residues long. CDR1 SGDLS and CDR2 YYNGEE come from the germline V gene. CDR3 protein: CASSVAGHQTDTQYF. The CDR3 coding sequence is TGTGCCAGCAGCGTAGCTGGCCACCAAACAGATACGCAGTATTTT.